One sample yielded the 16 T cell receptor beta chains listed below, sequenced in a study of blood T cell repertoires in COVID-19. Only in-frame clones appear in the TCRdb table, and some are missing; sequencing was by immunoSEQ multiplex PCR. The data hold some 140,000 clones, with 78% observed a single time. Material: peripheral blood. These receptors all come from a man in his fifties or sixties who had recovered from COVID-19.

The chain carries TRBV13 and TRBJ2-3; 9 positions match TRBD2. V lost 5 bases, J lost 5 bases, and 8 bases stayed unmatched. The CDR3 loop spans 15 amino acids. Germline-derived CDR1 and CDR2 are PRHDT and FYEKMQ (reference sequence). This CDR3 is CASSRAGGPQDTQYF. The CDR3 nucleotides are TGTGCCAGCAGCCGAGCGGGGGGCCCCCAAGATACGCAGTATTTT. Drawing the rest from reference TRBV13 and TRBJ2-3, the complete variable domain is AAGVIQSPRHLIKEKRETATLKCYPIPRHDTVYWYQQGPGQDPQFLISFYEKMQSDKGSIPDRFSAQQFSDYHSELNMSSLELGDSALYFCASSRAGGPQDTQYFGPGTRLTVL.

The gene calls are TRBV6-5 and TRBJ2-6; D ambiguous. Germline assignment: CDR1 MNHEY and CDR2 SVGAGI. This CDR3 is built from 14 residues. The V and J ends lost 7 bases and 2 bases respectively, with 9 bases between them. CDR3 sequence (DNA): TGTGCCAGCACTTTCGAGGCTGGGGCCAACGTCCTGACTTTC. Amino acid sequence: CASTFEAGANVLTF.

The chain is built from TRBV5-1 and TRBJ2-5; 7 bases match TRBD2. J lost 5 bases, V lost 4 bases, and 11 bases had no gene match. CDR1 is SGHRS, CDR2 YFSETQ, per germline. CDR3 length: 15 amino acids. CDR3 sequence reads: CASSPRASGRETQYF. Written as DNA, the CDR3 is TGCGCCAGCAGCCCCCGGGCTAGCGGTAGGGAGACCCAGTACTTC. Full variable domain (rest looked up from reference TRBV5-1 and TRBJ2-5): KAGVTQTPRYLIKTRGQQVTLSCSPISGHRSVSWYQQTPGQGLQFLFEYFSETQRNKGNFPGRFSGRQFSNSRSEMNVSTLELGDSALYLCASSPRASGRETQYFGPGTRLLVL.

The chain combines TRBV9 with TRBJ2-1; D may be TRBD2 (6 bases). The CDR3 length is 15 residues. Germline V lookup: CDR1 SGDLS, CDR2 YYNGEE. The V end was cut by 5 bases, the J end by 10 bases, with 22 bases between. The CDR3 protein is CASSPGDSRALEQFF. Here the CDR3 DNA reads TGTGCCAGCAGTCCTGGGGACTCCCGGGCGCTGGAGCAGTTCTTC.

This clone was found many times. The rearrangement links TRBV3-1 (or the pseudogene TRBV3-2) to TRBJ2-4; 10 bases match TRBD2. J gave up 0 bases and V 0 bases, and 2 bases lay outside the gene matches. The CDR3 sequence is 17 residues long. The V gene's germline CDR1 is LGHDT and CDR2 YNNKEL (reference sequence). The CDR3 region is CASSQDRLAGAKNIQYF. CDR3 DNA: TGTGCCAGCAGCCAAGATCGACTAGCGGGAGCCAAAAACATTCAGTACTTC.

The genes are TRBV20-1 and TRBJ2-7; 7 bases map to TRBD2. Per germline, CDR1 DFQATT and CDR2 SNEGSKA (reference sequence). With V trimmed by 3 bases and J by 6 bases, 5 bases remained unmatched. This CDR3 has 12 amino acids. In DNA form, the CDR3 reads TGCAGTGCTAGTGGCAGGGAGGGCGAGCAGTACTTC. Residues: CSASGREGEQYF.

The genes are TRBV4-2 and TRBJ2-2; 14 bases are shared with TRBD2. J was trimmed by 7 bases and V by 3 bases; bases with no gene match: 4. Germline V gives CDR1 LGHNA, CDR2 YNFKEQ. The CDR3 has 16 amino acids. As DNA, the CDR3 is TGTGCCAGCAGCCATGGGACTAGCGGGAGTTTCGGGGAGCTGTTTTTT. It is translated as CASSHGTSGSFGELFF.

The rearrangement joins TRBV6-2 or TRBV6-3 to TRBJ1-1; no reliable D call. Germline CDR1 is MNHEY and CDR2 is SVGEGT. The V end lost 5 bases, the J end lost 5 bases, and 6 bases lay between the germline ends. The CDR3 spans 11 residues. CDR3 coding DNA: TGTGCCAGCAGTCACGGGACTGAAGCTTTCTTT. This encodes CASSHGTEAFF.

The chain couples TRBV12-3 or TRBV12-4 to TRBJ1-4; D is possibly TRBD1 (5 bases). Trimming stripped 3 bases from V and 8 bases from J, with 10 bases between. The CDR3 sequence is 13 residues long. The CDR3 region is CASSLGGREKLFF. The CDR3 nucleotides are TGTGCCAGCAGTTTGGGGGGTAGGGAAAAACTGTTTTTT.

This sequence joins TRBV15 and TRBJ1-5, with D possibly being TRBD1 (5 bases). Germline CDR1 and CDR2: LNHNV and YYDKDF (reference sequence). V was cut by 0 bases and J by 0 bases, with 15 bases left in between. This CDR3 has 18 residues. In DNA form, the CDR3 reads TGTGCCACCAGCAGAGATCGAAGGACACCTTATAGCAATCAGCCCCAGCATTTT. Translating it yields CATSRDRRTPYSNQPQHF.

CDR3 region: CVVGASTDTQYF. DNA of the CDR3: TGTGTGGTGGGGGCGAGCACAGATACGCAGTATTTT. The chain employs TRBV19 and TRBJ2-3, with a tentative D call TRBD1 (6 bases). Germline V gene sequence: CDR1 LNHDA, CDR2 SQIVND (reference sequence). The CDR3 sequence is 12 residues long.

The V gene is TRBV6-5, the J gene TRBJ2-3; 7 positions match TRBD2. V gave up 7 bases and J gave up 2 bases; unmatched junction bases: 6. Germline V CDR1 and CDR2: MNHEY, SVGAGI. This CDR3 has 14 amino acids. The CDR3 loop reads CASTTSAITDTQYF. CDR3 bases: TGTGCCAGCACTACTAGCGCGATCACAGATACGCAGTATTTT.

The V and J genes are TRBV14 and TRBJ2-3; weak D call: TRBD2 (5 bases). The V end was cut by 0 bases, the J end by 1 base, with 8 bases between. CDR3 length: 15 amino acids. Germline V CDR1 and CDR2: SGHDN, FVKESK. The CDR3, as DNA: TGTGCCAGCAGCCAAGATTTTAGCGGCACAGATACGCAGTATTTT. This gives the protein CASSQDFSGTDTQYF.

The V gene is TRBV30, the J gene TRBJ1-1, with 8 bases fitting TRBD1. This CDR3 contains 15 residues. Looked up from germline, CDR1 is GTSNPN and CDR2 is SVGIG (reference sequence). V dropped 5 bases and J dropped 1; count of bases not matched to a gene: 9. CDR3 loop: CAWDGTGWGNTEAFF. CDR3 nucleotides: TGTGCCTGGGACGGGACAGGCTGGGGGAACACTGAAGCTTTCTTT.

This rearrangement joins TRBV11-1 to TRBJ2-5; perhaps TRBD1 as D (6 bases). Germline CDR1 is SGHAT and CDR2 is FQDESV (reference sequence). Trimming took 0 bases from V and 5 from J, leaving 13 bases between them. The CDR3 length is 15 residues. CDR3 in amino acids: CASSLAQGTVETQYF. CDR3 DNA sequence: TGTGCCAGCAGCTTAGCGCAGGGGACGGTCGAGACCCAGTACTTC.

The genes are TRBV7-2 and TRBJ1-5, with unresolved D. This CDR3 has 14 amino acids. Per germline, CDR1 SGHTA and CDR2 FQGNSA. V was pared by 1 base and J by 4 bases, with 8 bases between. CDR3 sequence reads: CASSLGQANQPQHF. The DNA of the CDR3 is TGTGCCAGCAGCTTAGGACAAGCAAATCAGCCCCAGCATTTT. Drawing the rest from reference TRBV7-2 and TRBJ1-5, the complete variable domain is GAGVSQSPSNKVTEKGKDVELRCDPISGHTALYWYRQSLGQGLEFLIYFQGNSAPDKSGLPSDRFSAERTGGSVSTLTIQRTQQEDSAVYLCASSLGQANQPQHFGDGTRLSIL.